These T cell receptor beta chains were read from a single sample in a study of T cell responses to AZD1222 COVID-19 vaccine. Profiling relied on immunoSEQ multiplex PCR, and the TCRdb table lists in-frame clones only, not all of them. The sample has 130,000 to 150,000 clones, roughly 91% seen once. Sequenced material: peripheral blood, taken on day 0 of AZD1222 vaccination. These TCRs come from an adult in good health. Both conserved end residues are part of each CDR3. D genes are given only for firm matches. Clone size is stated in some rows and not others, as once, few, many or a class when expanded.

d_call: TRBD1; clone_size: -; j_call: TRBJ1-2; v_call: TRBV4-2; cdr3_aa: CASSQDRDRGPPFAGYTF; cdr3_nt: TGTGCCAGCAGCCAAGATCGCGACAGGGGGCCTCCTTTCGCTGGCTACACCTTC
d_call: -; clone_size: -; j_call: TRBJ2-1; v_call: TRBV7-9; cdr3_aa: CASSLVALNNEQFF; cdr3_nt: TGTGCCAGCAGCTTAGTTGCTCTGAACAATGAGCAGTTCTTC
d_call: TRBD1; clone_size: once; j_call: TRBJ1-2; v_call: TRBV4-3; cdr3_aa: CASSQAGTGGLYGYTF; cdr3_nt: TGCGCCAGCAGCCAGGCCGGGACAGGGGGACTCTATGGCTACACCTTC
d_call: -; clone_size: -; j_call: TRBJ1-3; v_call: TRBV5-1; cdr3_aa: CASSPTATGNTIYF; cdr3_nt: TGCGCCAGCAGTCCGACAGCTACGGGAAACACCATATATTTT
d_call: -; clone_size: -; j_call: TRBJ2-1; v_call: TRBV11-2; cdr3_aa: CASSRVPTGEQFF; cdr3_nt: TGTGCCAGCAGCCGGGTCCCTACTGGAGAGCAGTTCTTC
d_call: -; clone_size: -; j_call: TRBJ2-5; v_call: TRBV12-3/TRBV12-4; cdr3_aa: CASSLSSGTQYF; cdr3_nt: TGTGCCAGCAGTTTATCGAGTGGGACCCAGTACTTC
d_call: -; clone_size: -; j_call: TRBJ1-1; v_call: TRBV19; cdr3_aa: CASSIALGHPTEAFF; cdr3_nt: TGTGCCAGTAGTATAGCCCTCGGGCACCCCACTGAAGCTTTCTTT
d_call: -; clone_size: -; j_call: TRBJ2-3; v_call: TRBV18; cdr3_aa: CASSPADTQYF; cdr3_nt: TGTGCCAGCTCACCGGCGGATACGCAGTATTTT
d_call: TRBD2; clone_size: -; j_call: TRBJ2-3; v_call: TRBV7-9; cdr3_aa: CASSLVAGPTDTQYF; cdr3_nt: TGTGCCAGCAGCTTAGTAGCGGGGCCCACAGATACGCAGTATTTT
d_call: -; clone_size: -; j_call: TRBJ1-3; v_call: TRBV27; cdr3_aa: CASSKATGNTIYF; cdr3_nt: TGTGCCAGCAGTAAGGCAACGGGAAACACCATATATTTT
d_call: TRBD1; clone_size: -; j_call: TRBJ2-6; v_call: TRBV4-3; cdr3_aa: CASSQDLLVQGVSGANVLTF; cdr3_nt: TGCGCCAGCAGCCAAGATTTACTCGTACAGGGGGTCTCTGGGGCCAACGTCCTGACTTTC
d_call: -; clone_size: -; j_call: TRBJ2-4; v_call: TRBV2; cdr3_aa: CASSGEGGVGKNIQYF; cdr3_nt: TGTGCCAGCAGTGGAGAGGGGGGAGTAGGCAAAAACATTCAGTACTTC
d_call: -; clone_size: -; j_call: TRBJ2-1; v_call: TRBV3-1/TRBV3-2; cdr3_aa: CASSQESERGGLNEQFF; cdr3_nt: TGTGCCAGCAGCCAAGAGTCGGAGAGGGGAGGCCTGAATGAGCAGTTCTTC
d_call: -; clone_size: -; j_call: TRBJ2-1; v_call: TRBV3-1/TRBV3-2; cdr3_aa: CASSRWGDHSYNEQFF; cdr3_nt: TGTGCCAGCAGCCGCTGGGGGGACCACAGCTACAATGAGCAGTTCTTC
d_call: -; clone_size: -; j_call: TRBJ2-1; v_call: TRBV24-1; cdr3_aa: CATSDFGTAGQFF; cdr3_nt: TGTGCCACCAGTGATTTCGGTACCGCAGGGCAGTTCTTC
d_call: TRBD1; clone_size: -; j_call: TRBJ2-1; v_call: TRBV7-2; cdr3_aa: CASSAGRGQGHNEQFF; cdr3_nt: TGTGCCAGCAGCGCCGGTCGGGGACAGGGGCACAATGAGCAGTTCTTC
d_call: TRBD2; clone_size: -; j_call: TRBJ2-4; v_call: TRBV29-1; cdr3_aa: CSVGEGLAKNIQYF; cdr3_nt: TGCAGCGTGGGGGAGGGCTTAGCCAAAAACATTCAGTACTTC
d_call: TRBD1; clone_size: once; j_call: TRBJ1-1; v_call: TRBV7-9; cdr3_aa: CASRDRVAGTEAFF; cdr3_nt: TGTGCCAGCAGGGACAGGGTCGCGGGCACTGAAGCTTTCTTT
d_call: -; clone_size: -; j_call: TRBJ2-3; v_call: TRBV4-3; cdr3_aa: CASSQRRADADTQYF; cdr3_nt: TGCGCCAGCAGCCAACGCAGGGCAGACGCAGATACGCAGTATTTT
d_call: TRBD1; clone_size: -; j_call: TRBJ1-4; v_call: TRBV7-6; cdr3_aa: CASSSGTEATNEKLFF; cdr3_nt: TGTGCCAGCAGCTCCGGGACAGAAGCAACTAATGAAAAACTGTTTTTT
d_call: -; clone_size: -; j_call: TRBJ2-5; v_call: TRBV4-1; cdr3_aa: CASSQPVRDAQETQYF; cdr3_nt: TGCGCCAGCAGCCAACCAGTCCGGGACGCCCAAGAGACCCAGTACTTC
d_call: TRBD1; clone_size: -; j_call: TRBJ1-1; v_call: TRBV7-9; cdr3_aa: CASSFDRGTEAFF; cdr3_nt: TGTGCCAGCAGCTTCGACAGGGGAACTGAAGCTTTCTTT
d_call: -; clone_size: -; j_call: TRBJ2-3; v_call: TRBV11-3; cdr3_aa: CASRGAGGGTDTQYF; cdr3_nt: TGTGCCAGCCGCGGGGCAGGAGGCGGCACAGATACGCAGTATTTT
d_call: -; clone_size: -; j_call: TRBJ1-2; v_call: TRBV27; cdr3_aa: CASRAPNYGYTF; cdr3_nt: TGTGCCAGCAGGGCGCCTAACTATGGCTACACCTTC
d_call: -; clone_size: once; j_call: TRBJ2-1; v_call: TRBV29-1; cdr3_aa: CSVTDMNEQFF; cdr3_nt: TGCAGCGTGACCGATATGAATGAGCAGTTCTTC
d_call: -; clone_size: once; j_call: TRBJ1-4; v_call: TRBV28; cdr3_aa: CASSGGAGELFF; cdr3_nt: TGTGCCAGCAGTGGCGGGGCCGGGGAACTGTTTTTT
d_call: -; clone_size: -; j_call: TRBJ2-1; v_call: TRBV7-2; cdr3_aa: CASSSLIGGHFEQFF; cdr3_nt: TGTGCCAGCAGCTCACTAATCGGAGGGCACTTTGAGCAGTTCTTC
d_call: TRBD1; clone_size: -; j_call: TRBJ2-1; v_call: TRBV6-4; cdr3_aa: CASSDYAGGINEQFF; cdr3_nt: TGTGCCAGCAGTGACTACGCAGGGGGCATTAATGAGCAGTTCTTC
d_call: -; clone_size: -; j_call: TRBJ2-7; v_call: TRBV11-3; cdr3_aa: CASSFRTSTTYEQYF; cdr3_nt: TGTGCCAGCAGCTTCCGGACTTCTACTACCTACGAGCAGTACTTC
d_call: -; clone_size: -; j_call: TRBJ1-2; v_call: TRBV6-6; cdr3_aa: CASSPPQVNAFSRGYTF; cdr3_nt: TGTGCCAGCAGTCCCCCCCAGGTGAACGCCTTCTCTCGTGGCTACACCTTC
d_call: -; clone_size: -; j_call: TRBJ1-1; v_call: TRBV19; cdr3_aa: CASSMKGFEAFF; cdr3_nt: TGTGCCAGTAGTATGAAGGGATTTGAAGCTTTCTTT
d_call: -; clone_size: -; j_call: TRBJ2-1; v_call: TRBV7-2; cdr3_aa: CASSLPATPGAPMSFF; cdr3_nt: TGTGCCAGCAGCTTACCCGCTACACCGGGCGCTCCAATGTCGTTCTTC
d_call: -; clone_size: -; j_call: TRBJ1-2; v_call: TRBV2; cdr3_aa: CASSGNYGYTF; cdr3_nt: TGTGCCAGCAGTGGAAACTATGGCTACACCTTC
d_call: -; clone_size: once; j_call: TRBJ1-1; v_call: TRBV4-1; cdr3_aa: CASSQDRQERAFF; cdr3_nt: TGCGCCAGCAGCCAAGATCGACAGGAGAGGGCTTTCTTT
d_call: -; clone_size: -; j_call: TRBJ1-4; v_call: TRBV28; cdr3_aa: CASRIMGFTTNEKLFF; cdr3_nt: TGTGCCAGCAGAATTATGGGATTCACAACTAATGAAAAACTGTTTTTT
d_call: -; clone_size: once; j_call: TRBJ2-5; v_call: TRBV12-3/TRBV12-4; cdr3_aa: CASSPPGDARNF; cdr3_nt: TGTGCCAGCAGCCCCCCAGGGGACGCCAGGAACTTC
d_call: -; clone_size: -; j_call: TRBJ2-7; v_call: TRBV28; cdr3_aa: CASSFTRAPYEQYF; cdr3_nt: TGTGCCAGCAGTTTTACGCGGGCCCCCTACGAGCAGTACTTC
d_call: -; clone_size: -; j_call: TRBJ1-1; v_call: TRBV12-5; cdr3_aa: CASGLGANTEAFF; cdr3_nt: TGTGCTAGTGGTTTAGGGGCCAACACTGAAGCTTTCTTT
d_call: -; clone_size: -; j_call: TRBJ1-1; v_call: TRBV2; cdr3_aa: CASRGQPNTEAFF; cdr3_nt: TGTGCCAGCAGGGGGCAACCAAACACTGAAGCTTTCTTT
d_call: TRBD1; clone_size: -; j_call: TRBJ1-2; v_call: TRBV7-2; cdr3_aa: CASSPRTGATYGYTF; cdr3_nt: TGTGCCAGCAGCCCTAGGACAGGGGCAACCTATGGCTACACCTTC
d_call: -; clone_size: -; j_call: TRBJ2-1; v_call: TRBV11-1; cdr3_aa: CASSFGARSSYNEQFF; cdr3_nt: TGTGCCAGCAGCTTTGGGGCTAGAAGCTCCTACAATGAGCAGTTCTTC
d_call: -; clone_size: -; j_call: TRBJ2-7; v_call: TRBV11-3; cdr3_aa: CASSSDMNYEQYF; cdr3_nt: TGTGCCAGCAGCTCGGACATGAATTACGAGCAGTACTTC
d_call: TRBD2; clone_size: -; j_call: TRBJ2-1; v_call: TRBV19; cdr3_aa: CASRVSGGHNEQFF; cdr3_nt: TGTGCCAGTAGGGTTAGCGGGGGACACAATGAGCAGTTCTTC
d_call: -; clone_size: -; j_call: TRBJ2-6; v_call: TRBV5-4; cdr3_aa: CASSKDGSSGANVLTF; cdr3_nt: TGTGCCAGCAGCAAGGACGGGAGCTCTGGGGCCAACGTCCTGACTTTC
d_call: -; clone_size: -; j_call: TRBJ1-1; v_call: TRBV11-2; cdr3_aa: CASSQEGIATFF; cdr3_nt: TGTGCCAGCAGTCAAGAGGGAATTGCAACTTTCTTT
d_call: TRBD2; clone_size: -; j_call: TRBJ2-2; v_call: TRBV24-1; cdr3_aa: CATSVSGTSKTGELFF; cdr3_nt: TGTGCCACCAGTGTCTCCGGGACTAGCAAGACCGGGGAGCTGTTTTTT
d_call: -; clone_size: -; j_call: TRBJ2-3; v_call: TRBV7-9; cdr3_aa: CASSFIADTQYF; cdr3_nt: TGTGCCAGCAGCTTCATAGCTGATACGCAGTATTTT
d_call: -; clone_size: few; j_call: TRBJ1-5; v_call: TRBV28; cdr3_aa: CASSLDPIAQPQHF; cdr3_nt: TGTGCCAGCAGCCTAGACCCCATTGCTCAGCCCCAGCATTTT
d_call: -; clone_size: -; j_call: TRBJ1-4; v_call: TRBV19; cdr3_aa: CASSSRQVATNEKLFF; cdr3_nt: TGTGCCAGTAGTAGTCGGCAGGTTGCAACTAATGAAAAACTGTTTTTT
d_call: -; clone_size: few; j_call: TRBJ2-7; v_call: TRBV19; cdr3_aa: CASSIQRGREQYF; cdr3_nt: TGTGCCAGTAGTATTCAAAGGGGACGCGAGCAGTACTTC
d_call: -; clone_size: -; j_call: TRBJ1-3; v_call: TRBV14; cdr3_aa: CASSLGRSGNTIYF; cdr3_nt: TGTGCCAGCAGCCTCGGGAGATCTGGAAACACCATATATTTT
d_call: -; clone_size: -; j_call: TRBJ1-2; v_call: TRBV28; cdr3_aa: CASSLYPTAYGYTF; cdr3_nt: TGTGCCAGCAGTTTATATCCGACAGCCTATGGCTACACCTTC
d_call: -; clone_size: -; j_call: TRBJ2-3; v_call: TRBV9; cdr3_aa: CASRGGADTDTQYF; cdr3_nt: TGTGCCAGCAGAGGAGGGGCCGACACAGATACGCAGTATTTT
d_call: -; clone_size: once; j_call: TRBJ2-7; v_call: TRBV21-1; cdr3_aa: CASSPGREQYF; cdr3_nt: TGTGCCAGCAGTCCAGGTCGCGAGCAGTACTTC
d_call: -; clone_size: once; j_call: TRBJ2-5; v_call: TRBV12-3/TRBV12-4; cdr3_aa: CASSSPGGTQYF; cdr3_nt: TGTGCCAGCAGTTCCCCCGGGGGGACCCAGTACTTC
d_call: -; clone_size: -; j_call: TRBJ1-1; v_call: TRBV7-9; cdr3_aa: CASSATPRADTEAFF; cdr3_nt: TGTGCCAGCAGCGCAACGCCCCGGGCGGACACTGAAGCTTTCTTT
d_call: -; clone_size: few; j_call: TRBJ1-1; v_call: TRBV9; cdr3_aa: CASSVVGQMNTEAFF; cdr3_nt: TGTGCCAGCAGCGTAGTCGGACAGATGAACACTGAAGCTTTCTTT